This T cell receptor beta chain originates from a study of cytomegalovirus exposure and HLA in healthy donors. The donors belonged to the approximately 110-subject validation cohort, separate from the approximately 700-subject first cohort. The V gene lost 9 bases and the J gene lost 1 base, with 14 bases spanning the gap. The CDR3 extends over 14 amino acids. Germline CDR1 SGHRS, CDR2 YFSETQ. Data came from immunoSEQ multiplex PCR; TCRdb stores just in-frame clones and leaves some out. Found here are fewer than 400,000 clones, just over 85% of them singletons; the top ten hold about 0.8%. The sample holds one count of this clone. Its antigen remains unidentified. The study, taken as a whole, reports: The study put 150 to 200 TCR beta chains on its list as cytomegalovirus-associated. According to a later analysis, TCR clusters from the first cohort tended to co-occur in the 120 or so validation repertoires.

Material for sequencing was PBMCs. The sequence was collected from a woman between 18 and 30 years old in good health and CMV-seronegative. J is TRBJ1-5 and V is TRBV5-1; D is unclear. The CDR3 loop is CANIPTGSNQPQHF. The CDR3 DNA sequence: TGCGCCAACATCCCCACCGGGAGCAATCAGCCCCAGCATTTT.